A selection of T cell receptor beta chains follows, all from one sample in a study of T-cell reconstitution after alpha-beta-depleted transplantation in children. TCRdb re-derived calls from the PCR reads in MiXCR, one entry per CDR3 protein. Of under 250,000 distinct CDR3 sequences detected, roughly a sixth appear once; the ten largest clones hold around 44%. Sequencing used PBMCs, mostly from graft donor cells, obtained 360 days after TCRalphabeta/CD19-depleted stem cell transplant. The receptor set was obtained from a male patient aged 2-15 years who had a stem cell transplant for acute lymphoblastic leukemia, so the T cells may come from the graft donor. CDR3s include the opening cysteine and the closing phenylalanine or tryptophan. The D gene is left open where the match is weak. Size tells how often a clone was seen (once, few, many) or the class of an expanded clone, and some rows leave it out.

DNA: TGTGCCATCAGGGATGACAGCTACGAGCAGTACTTC
CDR3: CAIRDDSYEQYF
J: TRBJ2-7
D: NA
size: many
V: TRBV10-3

DNA: TGTGCCAGCCAACCCGGGACAGGGGGTCTGAATGAGCAGTTCTTC
CDR3: CASQPGTGGLNEQFF
J: TRBJ2-1
D: TRBD1
size: NA
V: TRBV7-9

DNA: TGTGCCAGCGCGATGACAGGGAACACTGAAGCTTTCTTT
CDR3: CASAMTGNTEAFF
J: TRBJ1-1
D: NA
size: few
V: TRBV7-2

DNA: TGTGCCAGCAGTGCCGACACGGTGAACACTGAAGCTTTCTTT
CDR3: CASSADTVNTEAFF
J: TRBJ1-1
D: NA
size: few
V: TRBV2

DNA: TGTGCCAGCAGTTTAGCGGGGGTGGGGGTTAGCAATCAGCCCCAGCATTTT
CDR3: CASSLAGVGVSNQPQHF
J: TRBJ1-5
D: NA
size: NA
V: TRBV12-3/TRBV12-4

DNA: TGTGCCAGCAGCCCCCGGGACAGAACTGAAGCTTTCTTT
CDR3: CASSPRDRTEAFF
J: TRBJ1-1
D: TRBD1
size: few
V: TRBV6-1

DNA: TGTGCCAGCAGTTTTCGGTACAGGGCGGTGATAAATCGCTCTGGGGCCAACGTCCTGACTTTC
CDR3: CASSFRYRAVINRSGANVLTF
J: TRBJ2-6
D: NA
size: NA
V: TRBV12-3/TRBV12-4

DNA: TGCAGCGTTGGTGCCCCGGGCAGGGATACCGGGGAGCTGTTTTTT
CDR3: CSVGAPGRDTGELFF
J: TRBJ2-2
D: NA
size: NA
V: TRBV29-1

DNA: TGTGCCAGCAGTCCCGGGACAGGGAATCCTTACGAGCAGTACTTC
CDR3: CASSPGTGNPYEQYF
J: TRBJ2-7
D: TRBD1
size: few
V: TRBV12-3/TRBV12-4

DNA: TGTGCCAGCAGTTTAGCGAGACCAACCGGACAGGGAGGGGGCAATCAGCCCCAGCATTTT
CDR3: CASSLARPTGQGGGNQPQHF
J: TRBJ1-5
D: TRBD1
size: NA
V: TRBV12-3/TRBV12-4